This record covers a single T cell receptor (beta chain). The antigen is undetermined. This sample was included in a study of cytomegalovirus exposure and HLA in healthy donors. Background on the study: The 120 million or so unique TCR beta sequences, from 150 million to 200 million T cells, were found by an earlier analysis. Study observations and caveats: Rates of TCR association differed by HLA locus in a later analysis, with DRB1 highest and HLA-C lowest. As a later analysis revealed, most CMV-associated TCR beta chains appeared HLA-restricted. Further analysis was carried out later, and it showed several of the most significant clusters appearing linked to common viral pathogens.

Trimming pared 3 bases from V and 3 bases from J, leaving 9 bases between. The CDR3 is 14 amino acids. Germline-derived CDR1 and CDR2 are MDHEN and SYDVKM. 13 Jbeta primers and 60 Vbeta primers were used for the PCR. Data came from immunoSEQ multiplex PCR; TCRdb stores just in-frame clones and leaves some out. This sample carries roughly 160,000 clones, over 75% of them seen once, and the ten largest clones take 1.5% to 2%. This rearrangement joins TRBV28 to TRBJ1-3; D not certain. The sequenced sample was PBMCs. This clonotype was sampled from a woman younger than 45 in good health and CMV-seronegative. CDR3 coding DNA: TGTGCCAGCAGTTTTGAGGGTGGTGGAAACACCATATATTTT. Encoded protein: CASSFEGGGNTIYF.